Listed here are 32 T cell receptor beta chains from one sample, sequenced in a study of shared clonotypes between healthy human individuals. The data were produced by immunoSEQ multiplex PCR, yet TCRdb's version contains in-frame clones alone and is incomplete. The data hold approximately 530,000 clones, with around 95% observed a single time. The source material was naive CD4+ T cells sorted from blood. Subset in this sample: CD45RA+ positively selected. Receptor source: a woman younger than 45 in good health.

The chain uses TRBV4-2 and TRBJ2-4; 9 nucleotides align to TRBD2. The germline V gene encodes CDR1 LGHNA and CDR2 YNFKEQ. The CDR3 runs 14 residues. The junction had 11 bases not matched to a gene; V was cut back by 2 bases and J by 15 bases. The CDR3 sequence: CASSQIVSGSSVYF. DNA for the CDR3: TGTGCCAGCAGCCAAATCGTTAGCGGGAGTAGTGTGTACTTC.

The chain links TRBV7-8 to TRBJ2-7, with TRBD2 matching 8 bases. CDR3 length: 17 amino acids. From germline, CDR1 is SGHVS and CDR2 FQNEAQ. The J segment lost 0 bases and the V segment lost 5 bases, leaving 12 bases of the junction unmatched. CDR3 region: CASSNLLRLASSYEQYF. CDR3 coding DNA: TGTGCCAGCAGCAACCTCCTCCGACTAGCGTCCTCCTACGAGCAGTACTTC. Together with reference TRBV7-8 and TRBJ2-7, the CDR3 gives the full variable domain: GAGVSQSPRYKVAKRGQDVALRCDPISGHVSLFWYQQALGQGPEFLTYFQNEAQLDKSGLPSDRFFAERPEGSVSTLKIQRTQQEDSAVYLCASSNLLRLASSYEQYFGPGTRLTVT.

The chain employs TRBV5-1 and TRBJ2-2; D is ambiguous. V was pared by 4 bases and J by 0 bases, with 13 bases between. This CDR3 has 16 amino acids. Germline V gene data show CDR1 as SGHRS and CDR2 as YFSETQ. In DNA form, the CDR3 reads TGCGCCAGCAGCCCAGGACGGCCCGCGAACACCGGGGAGCTGTTTTTT. This translates into CASSPGRPANTGELFF. Combining the CDR3 with reference TRBV5-1 and TRBJ2-2 gives the whole variable domain KAGVTQTPRYLIKTRGQQVTLSCSPISGHRSVSWYQQTPGQGLQFLFEYFSETQRNKGNFPGRFSGRQFSNSRSEMNVSTLELGDSALYLCASSPGRPANTGELFFGEGSRLTVL.

The J gene is TRBJ1-5, the V gene TRBV4-1; the match to TRBD1 covers 9 bases. This CDR3 has 17 amino acids. CDR1 is MGHRA, CDR2 YSYEKL, per germline. V dropped 1 base and J dropped 2; count of bases not matched to a gene: 6. The CDR3 protein is CASSQGQGGPGNQPQHF. The CDR3 DNA follows: TGCGCCAGCAGCCAAGGACAGGGGGGGCCAGGCAATCAGCCCCAGCATTTT.

This clone came up once. This chain links TRBV11-2 with TRBJ2-3; D is uncertain. Trimming left V 1 base short and J 0 bases short, with 11 bases between. The CDR3 has 16 amino acids. Germline CDR1 is SGHAT and CDR2 is FQNNGV. CDR3 sequence reads: CASSLVDGLSTDTQYF. Written as DNA, the CDR3 is TGTGCCAGCAGCTTAGTGGACGGGCTTAGCACAGATACGCAGTATTTT.

The rearrangement joins TRBV19 to TRBJ1-4, with 8 bases aligning to TRBD1. The J segment lost 7 bases and the V segment lost 4 bases, leaving 5 bases of the junction unmatched. This CDR3 comprises 14 residues. Germline CDR1 and CDR2: LNHDA and SQIVND (reference sequence). This CDR3 reads CASSTGGSGEKLFF. The DNA of the CDR3 is TGTGCCAGTAGTACAGGGGGCAGCGGTGAAAAACTGTTTTTT.

The genes are TRBV28 and TRBJ1-5; 9 positions match TRBD1. Trimming cost V 3 bases and J 2 bases; bases outside gene matches: 2. Per the germline V gene, CDR1 is MDHEN and CDR2 is SYDVKM. This CDR3 contains 15 residues. Here the CDR3 reads CASSFGDRGNQPQHF. In DNA form, the CDR3 reads TGTGCCAGCAGTTTTGGGGACAGGGGCAATCAGCCCCAGCATTTT.

The chain uses TRBV6-1 and TRBJ1-4, with a weak D call TRBD1 (6 bases). The CDR3 length is 15 residues. V was pared by 3 bases and J by 5 bases, with 13 bases between. Germline assignment: CDR1 MNHNS and CDR2 SASEGT. CDR3 sequence reads: CASSDWGGDNEKLFF. CDR3 sequence (DNA): TGTGCCAGCAGTGACTGGGGGGGCGACAATGAAAAACTGTTTTTT.

This chain joins TRBV18 and TRBJ2-3, with no clear D. Trimming left V 2 bases short and J 3 bases short, with 9 bases between. Germline V CDR1 and CDR2: KGHSH, LQKENI. There are 14 residues in the CDR3. CDR3 residues: CASSPARTTDTQYF. For the CDR3, the DNA is TGTGCCAGCTCACCAGCACGCACTACAGATACGCAGTATTTT.

V and J are TRBV19 and TRBJ2-3; weak D call: TRBD1 (6 bases). CDR3 length: 15 amino acids. Germline V gives CDR1 LNHDA, CDR2 SQIVND (reference sequence). V was pared by 4 bases and J by 3 bases, with 14 bases between. The DNA of the CDR3 is TGTGCCAGTAGTACCCTACAGGGTGTGACAGATACGCAGTATTTT. The encoded protein is CASSTLQGVTDTQYF.

The V gene is TRBV28, the J gene TRBJ2-7; D is uncertain. This CDR3 has 15 amino acids. The germline gives CDR1 MDHEN, CDR2 SYDVKM. Deletions cut 1 base from V and 2 bases from J, with 12 bases between. The CDR3 DNA reads TGTGCCAGCAGTTTATCCGGAACGGTGGCCTACGAGCAGTACTTC. This sequence encodes CASSLSGTVAYEQYF.

V and J are TRBV10-3 and TRBJ2-7; 9 bases map to TRBD2. Germline values: CDR1 ENHRY, CDR2 SYGVKD. The CDR3 has 16 amino acids. V lost 5 bases, J lost 0 bases, and 8 bases stayed unmatched. CDR3 protein: CAISKTSGPPSYEQYF. CDR3 DNA: TGTGCCATCAGTAAAACTAGCGGGCCCCCCTCCTACGAGCAGTACTTC.

V gene TRBV28 combines with J gene TRBJ1-2; no definite D call. The CDR3 is made up of 12 amino acids. The germline gives CDR1 MDHEN, CDR2 SYDVKM. Deletions cut 6 bases from V and 3 bases from J, with 8 bases between. CDR3 bases: TGTGCCAGCAGCGGCGCCCACTATGGCTACACCTTC. It yields the protein CASSGAHYGYTF.

This clone was detected only once. The chain has TRBV19 and TRBJ1-1; possibly TRBD1 for D (5 bases). In germline, CDR1 is LNHDA, CDR2 SQIVND (reference sequence). The V gene lost 5 bases and the J gene lost 7 bases, with 17 bases spanning the gap. The CDR3 sequence is 14 residues long. The CDR3 nucleotides read TGTGCCAGTAGTTTCGGACACGGAATAGGTGAAGCTTTCTTT. Protein sequence: CASSFGHGIGEAFF.

This rearrangement joins TRBV19 to TRBJ2-3, with 8 bases aligning to TRBD1. The J segment lost 4 bases and the V segment lost 4 bases, leaving 7 bases of the junction unmatched. CDR1 and CDR2 from the germline V gene are LNHDA and SQIVND (reference sequence). This CDR3 spans 15 amino acids. CDR3 coding DNA: TGTGCCAGTAGTAGTTTCAGGGGGCGCTCAGATACGCAGTATTTT. Its translation is CASSSFRGRSDTQYF.

The chain uses TRBV18 and TRBJ2-1; D call uncertain. Trimming cost V 6 bases and J 6 bases, with 9 bases left between them. In germline, CDR1 is KGHSH, CDR2 LQKENI. The CDR3 runs 12 residues. This CDR3 reads CASSALGNEQFF. The CDR3 DNA reads as TGTGCCAGCTCGGCCCTGGGCAATGAGCAGTTCTTC.

This chain connects TRBV14 to TRBJ1-5; D unclear. V was shortened by 0 bases and J by 8 bases, with 17 bases between the two germline ends. The CDR3 runs to 16 residues. CDR1 and CDR2 from the germline V gene are SGHDN and FVKESK. This CDR3 is CASSQDKIGVSKPQHF. The CDR3 bases are TGTGCCAGCAGCCAAGATAAGATCGGGGTCTCTAAGCCCCAGCATTTT.

The chain employs TRBV10-3 and TRBJ1-3; D is unresolved. Germline values: CDR1 ENHRY, CDR2 SYGVKD. The CDR3 is 13 amino acids. The V gene lost 6 bases and the J gene lost 10 bases, with 16 bases spanning the gap. This chain's CDR3 is CAISAPTFETIYF. CDR3 sequence (DNA): TGTGCCATCAGCGCTCCGACATTTGAGACCATATATTTT.

The chain carries TRBV7-8 and TRBJ1-3; 7 nucleotides match TRBD1. The CDR3 loop spans 15 amino acids. CDR1 and CDR2 from the germline V gene are SGHVS and FQNEAQ. The J segment lost 0 bases and the V segment lost 8 bases, leaving 7 bases of the junction unmatched. CDR3 loop: CASSTGTYSGNTIYF. The DNA for the CDR3 is TGTGCCAGCTCGACAGGGACCTACTCTGGAAACACCATATATTTT.

The J gene is TRBJ1-5, the V gene TRBV19; D gene uncertain. Looked up from germline, CDR1 is LNHDA and CDR2 is SQIVND (reference sequence). The CDR3 runs 12 residues. The germline V and J ends were trimmed by 6 bases and 0 bases, with 3 bases remaining between them. The CDR3 bases are TGTGCCAGTAGAGATAGCAATCAGCCCCAGCATTTT. It yields the protein CASRDSNQPQHF.

This chain uses TRBV14 with TRBJ2-2; no firm D call. Trimming removed 3 bases from V and 5 bases from J, with 7 bases in between. Germline values: CDR1 SGHDN, CDR2 FVKESK. There are 13 residues in the CDR3. CDR3 residues: CASSQQVTGELFF. The CDR3 nucleotides read TGTGCCAGCAGCCAGCAGGTTACCGGGGAGCTGTTTTTT.

V and J are TRBV19 and TRBJ2-7; the D gene is possibly TRBD1 (6 bases). Per germline, CDR1 LNHDA and CDR2 SQIVND (reference sequence). V lost 9 bases and J 0 bases, leaving 12 bases between the germline ends. This CDR3 region has 13 residues. The CDR3 coding sequence is TGTGCCAGCCGGGACACTGACTCCTACGAGCAGTACTTC. It is translated as CASRDTDSYEQYF.

In this sample, this clone turned up once. The chain is built from TRBV15 and TRBJ1-5, with a tentative D call TRBD1 (5 bases). Looked up from germline, CDR1 is LNHNV and CDR2 is YYDKDF (reference sequence). V was cut by 0 bases and J by 3 bases, with 9 bases left in between. The CDR3 is made up of 15 amino acids. CDR3 sequence reads: CATSRDRDFNQPQHF. The CDR3 region has the DNA TGTGCCACCAGCAGAGACAGGGACTTCAATCAGCCCCAGCATTTT.

V gene TRBV18 combines with J gene TRBJ2-7; D not resolved. CDR1 is KGHSH and CDR2 is LQKENI in the germline V gene. The V end lost 8 bases, the J end lost 2 bases, and 16 bases lay between the germline ends. The CDR3 contains 14 residues. CDR3 amino acids: CASAGLVSPYEQYF. In DNA form, the CDR3 reads TGTGCCAGCGCCGGGCTGGTTTCACCCTACGAGCAGTACTTC.

The chain employs TRBV6-5 and TRBJ2-1, with 8 nucleotides matching TRBD2. Germline V CDR1 and CDR2: MNHEY, SVGAGI. V was pared by 6 bases and J by 7 bases, with 2 bases of the junction left unmatched. The CDR3 is 12 amino acids. CDR3 in DNA: TGTGCCAGCAGGGGACTAGTAAATGAGCAGTTCTTC. Residues: CASRGLVNEQFF.

The J gene is TRBJ1-5, the V gene TRBV2; 7 nucleotides align to TRBD1. CDR1 and CDR2 (germline): SNHLY, FYNNEI. After removal of 7 bases from V and 6 bases from J, the junction contained 9 bases not matched to a gene. The CDR3 loop spans 14 amino acids. This CDR3 is CASKTGREGQPQHF. For the CDR3, the DNA is TGTGCCAGCAAGACAGGGAGAGAGGGTCAGCCCCAGCATTTT.

The rearrangement joins TRBV27 to TRBJ2-2; 7 positions agree with TRBD1. Per germline, CDR1 MNHEY and CDR2 SMNVEV (reference sequence). The CDR3 is made up of 16 amino acids. V was clipped by 3 bases and J by 0 bases; unmatched bases: 4. CDR3 residues: CASSFRQGANTGELFF. The DNA of the CDR3 is TGTGCCAGCAGTTTCCGACAGGGCGCGAACACCGGGGAGCTGTTTTTT.

The chain combines TRBV5-1 with TRBJ1-1; the match to TRBD1 covers 9 bases. The CDR3 has 15 amino acids. Unmatched junction bases numbered 11, after V lost 1 base and J lost 10 bases. CDR1 is SGHRS, CDR2 YFSETQ, per germline. This CDR3 reads CASSLLAGQGFGAFF. As DNA, the CDR3 is TGCGCCAGCAGCTTGCTGGCCGGACAGGGGTTCGGAGCTTTCTTT.

This chain uses TRBV6-5 with TRBJ2-3; D remains ambiguous. The germline gives CDR1 MNHEY, CDR2 SVGAGI. The CDR3 covers 11 residues. Deletions cut 4 bases from V and 3 bases from J, with 2 bases between. This CDR3 is CASSSTDTQYF. CDR3 in DNA: TGTGCCAGCAGTTCGACAGATACGCAGTATTTT.

This chain connects TRBV29-1 to TRBJ2-3; TRBD2 might be the D (6 bases). The CDR3 runs to 16 residues. CDR1 is SQVTM and CDR2 is ANQGSEA in the germline V gene. The V gene lost 4 bases and the J gene lost 1 base, with 18 bases spanning the gap. The CDR3 here is CSVVVWRESGTDTQYF. The CDR3 nucleotides read TGCAGCGTTGTAGTATGGAGGGAATCAGGCACAGATACGCAGTATTTT.

The V call is TRBV28, the J call TRBJ2-1; the D is unclear. This CDR3 has 16 amino acids. Germline loops: CDR1 MDHEN, CDR2 SYDVKM. V lost 6 bases, J lost 0 bases, and 15 bases lay in between. The CDR3 reads CASSPFWLPSYNEQFF. CDR3 DNA: TGTGCCAGCAGCCCCTTCTGGCTTCCCTCCTACAATGAGCAGTTCTTC. Complete variable domain (other parts from reference TRBV28 and TRBJ2-1): DVKVTQSSRYLVKRTGEKVFLECVQDMDHENMFWYRQDPGLGLRLIYFSYDVKMKEKGDIPEGYSVSREKKERFSLILESASTNQTSMYLCASSPFWLPSYNEQFFGPGTRLTVL.

V usage is TRBV5-1 and J usage is TRBJ2-5; D perhaps matches TRBD2 (5 bases). The CDR3 has 14 residues. Germline V gene sequence: CDR1 SGHRS, CDR2 YFSETQ. V lost 0 bases to trimming and J lost 2 bases, with 8 bases between them. The CDR3 region has the DNA TGCGCCAGCAGCTTGGATACGGGGCAAGAGACCCAGTACTTC. Residues: CASSLDTGQETQYF.